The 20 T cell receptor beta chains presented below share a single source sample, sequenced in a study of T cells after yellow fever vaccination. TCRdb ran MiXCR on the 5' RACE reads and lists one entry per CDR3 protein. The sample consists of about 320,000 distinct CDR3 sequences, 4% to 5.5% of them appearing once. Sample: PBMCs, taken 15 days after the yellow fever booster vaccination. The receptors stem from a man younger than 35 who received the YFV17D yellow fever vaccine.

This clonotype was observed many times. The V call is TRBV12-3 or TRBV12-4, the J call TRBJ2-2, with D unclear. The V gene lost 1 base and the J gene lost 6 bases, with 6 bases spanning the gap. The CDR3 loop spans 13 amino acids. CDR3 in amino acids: CASSLVLSGELFF. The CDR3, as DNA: TGTGCCAGCAGTTTAGTGCTTTCCGGGGAGCTGTTTTTT.

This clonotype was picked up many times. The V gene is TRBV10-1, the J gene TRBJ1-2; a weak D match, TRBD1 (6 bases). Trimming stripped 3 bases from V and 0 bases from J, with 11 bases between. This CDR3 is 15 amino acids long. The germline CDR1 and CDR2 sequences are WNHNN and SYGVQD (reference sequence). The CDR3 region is CASSDRRTANYGYTF. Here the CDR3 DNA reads TGCGCCAGCAGTGACCGTAGGACAGCTAACTATGGCTACACCTTC.

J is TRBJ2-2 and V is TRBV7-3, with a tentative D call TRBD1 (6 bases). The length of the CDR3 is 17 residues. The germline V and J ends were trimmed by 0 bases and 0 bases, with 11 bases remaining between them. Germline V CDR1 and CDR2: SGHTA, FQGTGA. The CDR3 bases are TGTGCCAGCAGCTTAACCCTGGACAGCGCGAACACCGGGGAGCTGTTTTTT. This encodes CASSLTLDSANTGELFF.

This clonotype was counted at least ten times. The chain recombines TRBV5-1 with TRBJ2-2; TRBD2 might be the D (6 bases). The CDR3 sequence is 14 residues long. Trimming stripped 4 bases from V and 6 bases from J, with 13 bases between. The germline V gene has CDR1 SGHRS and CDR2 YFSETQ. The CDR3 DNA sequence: TGCGCCAGCAGCGCGGCCCCGGGGGCCGGGGAGCTGTTTTTT. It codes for CASSAAPGAGELFF.

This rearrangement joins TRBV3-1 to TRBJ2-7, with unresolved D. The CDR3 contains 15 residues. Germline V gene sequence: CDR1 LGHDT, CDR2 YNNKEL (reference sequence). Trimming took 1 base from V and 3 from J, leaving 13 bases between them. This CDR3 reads CASSQGVSPIYEQYV. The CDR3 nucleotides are TGTGCCAGCAGCCAAGGGGTCTCACCAATCTACGAGCAGTACGTC.

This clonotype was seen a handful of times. DNA for the CDR3: TGCGCCAGCAGCTCTATATCGGATAGCAATCAGCCCCAGCATTTT. This encodes CASSSISDSNQPQHF. The V call is TRBV5-1, the J call TRBJ1-5; no clear D gene. The length of the CDR3 is 15 residues. Germline loops: CDR1 SGHRS, CDR2 YFSETQ. V was pared by 3 bases and J by 0 bases, with 10 bases between.

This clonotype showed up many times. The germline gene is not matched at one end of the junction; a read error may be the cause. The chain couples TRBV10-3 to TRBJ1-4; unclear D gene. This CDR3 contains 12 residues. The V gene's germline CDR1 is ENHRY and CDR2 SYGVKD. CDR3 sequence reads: CASSGNNEKLFF. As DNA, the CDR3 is TGTGCCAGCAGTGGGAATAATGAAAAACTGTTTTTT.

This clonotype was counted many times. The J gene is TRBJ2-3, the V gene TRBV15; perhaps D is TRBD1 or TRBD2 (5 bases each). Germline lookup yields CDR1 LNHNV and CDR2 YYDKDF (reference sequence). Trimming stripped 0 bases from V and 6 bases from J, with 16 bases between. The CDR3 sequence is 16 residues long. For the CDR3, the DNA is TGTGCCACCAGCAGAGATCGGTGGGGGATGGTGGATACGCAGTATTTT. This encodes CATSRDRWGMVDTQYF.

The CDR3 loop reads CASSGSVLSGNTIYF. The CDR3, as DNA: TGCGCCAGCAGTGGATCCGTCCTCTCTGGAAACACCATATATTTT. The chain links TRBV4-1 to TRBJ1-3; D remains unclear. Germline V gives CDR1 MGHRA, CDR2 YSYEKL. CDR3 length: 15 amino acids. Trimming removed 6 bases from V and 0 bases from J, with 12 bases in between.

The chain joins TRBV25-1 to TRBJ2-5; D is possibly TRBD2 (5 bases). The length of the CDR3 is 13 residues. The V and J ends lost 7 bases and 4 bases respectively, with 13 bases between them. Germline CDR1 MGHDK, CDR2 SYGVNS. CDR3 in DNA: TGTGCCAGCACCCAGGCGGGCCGAGAGACCCAGTACTTC. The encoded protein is CASTQAGRETQYF.

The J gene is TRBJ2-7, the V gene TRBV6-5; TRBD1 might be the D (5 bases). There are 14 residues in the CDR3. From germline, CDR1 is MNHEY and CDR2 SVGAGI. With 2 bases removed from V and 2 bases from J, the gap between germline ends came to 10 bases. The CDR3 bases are TGTGCCAGCAGTTACAGGGGAAGGGCCTACGAGCAGTACTTC. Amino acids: CASSYRGRAYEQYF.

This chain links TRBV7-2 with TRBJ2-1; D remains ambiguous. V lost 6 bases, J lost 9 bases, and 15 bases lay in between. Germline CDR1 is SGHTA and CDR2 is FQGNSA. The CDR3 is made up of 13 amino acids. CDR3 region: CASSTVGVGEQFF. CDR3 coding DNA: TGTGCCAGCAGTACGGTTGGGGTGGGTGAGCAGTTCTTC.

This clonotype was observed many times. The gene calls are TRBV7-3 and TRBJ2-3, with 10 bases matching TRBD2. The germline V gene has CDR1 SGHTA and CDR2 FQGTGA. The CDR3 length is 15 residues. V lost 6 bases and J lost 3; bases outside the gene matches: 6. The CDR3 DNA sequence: TGTGCCAGCAGTCCGGAACTAGCGGGGACAGATACGCAGTATTTT. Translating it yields CASSPELAGTDTQYF.

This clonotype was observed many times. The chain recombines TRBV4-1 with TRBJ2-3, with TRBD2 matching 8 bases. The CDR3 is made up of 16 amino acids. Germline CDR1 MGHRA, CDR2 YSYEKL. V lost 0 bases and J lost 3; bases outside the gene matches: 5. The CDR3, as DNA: TGCGCCAGCAGCCAAGATCGGGGGGGCTTGACAGATACGCAGTATTTT. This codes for CASSQDRGGLTDTQYF.

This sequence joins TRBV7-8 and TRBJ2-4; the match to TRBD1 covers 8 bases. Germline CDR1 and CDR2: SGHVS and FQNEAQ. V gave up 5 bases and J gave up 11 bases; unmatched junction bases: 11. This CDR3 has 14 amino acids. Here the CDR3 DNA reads TGTGCCAGCAGCACTCTGGACAGGGTGAATTTTCAGTACTTC. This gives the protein CASSTLDRVNFQYF.

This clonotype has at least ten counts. As DNA, the CDR3 is TGCGCCAGCAGCGTTGGCCGGGAGCAGTTCTTC. Translating it yields CASSVGREQFF. The V gene is TRBV5-1, the J gene TRBJ2-1; no clear D gene. Germline values: CDR1 SGHRS, CDR2 YFSETQ. The CDR3 consists of 11 residues. V lost 4 bases to trimming and J lost 10 bases, with 9 bases between them.

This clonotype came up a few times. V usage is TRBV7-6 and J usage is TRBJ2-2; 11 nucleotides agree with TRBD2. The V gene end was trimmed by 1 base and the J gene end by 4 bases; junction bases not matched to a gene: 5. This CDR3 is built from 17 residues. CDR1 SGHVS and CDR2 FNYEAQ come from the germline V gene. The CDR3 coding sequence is TGTGCCAGCAGCTTAGTGGTTCTAGCGGGGGGCACCGGGGAGCTGTTTTTT. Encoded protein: CASSLVVLAGGTGELFF.

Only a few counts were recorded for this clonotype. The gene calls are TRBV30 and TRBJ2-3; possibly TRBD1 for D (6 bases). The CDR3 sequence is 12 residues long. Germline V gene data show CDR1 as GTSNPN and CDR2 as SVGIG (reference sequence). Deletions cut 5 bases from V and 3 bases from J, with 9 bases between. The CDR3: CAWVQGTDTQYF. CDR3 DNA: TGTGCCTGGGTACAGGGAACAGATACGCAGTATTTT.

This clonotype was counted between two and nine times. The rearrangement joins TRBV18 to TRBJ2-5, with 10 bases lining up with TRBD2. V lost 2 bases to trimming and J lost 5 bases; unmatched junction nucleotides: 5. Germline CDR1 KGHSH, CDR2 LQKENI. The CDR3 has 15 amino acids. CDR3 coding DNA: TGTGCCAGCTCACCAATAGCGGGGGGAGATGAGACCCAGTACTTC. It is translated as CASSPIAGGDETQYF.

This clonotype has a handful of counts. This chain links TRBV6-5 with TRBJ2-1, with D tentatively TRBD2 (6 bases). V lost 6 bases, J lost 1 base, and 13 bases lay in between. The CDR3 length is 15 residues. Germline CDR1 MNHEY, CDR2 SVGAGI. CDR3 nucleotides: TGTGCCAGCAGGACCGGGACTCCATCCTACAATGAGCAGTTCTTC. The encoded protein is CASRTGTPSYNEQFF.